A selection of T cell receptor beta chains follows, all from one sample in a study of early T cells in non-severe SARS-CoV-2 infection. MiXCR, run by TCRdb on the 5' RACE reads, gives a single entry per CDR3 protein. The sample yields roughly 34,000 distinct CDR3 sequences, approximately 7.1% seen once. The sample was whole blood, taken at baseline. The origin of the receptors is an adult who was a healthcare worker with PCR-confirmed SARS-CoV-2 infection or an uninfected control (not recorded which). The CDR3 runs from the conserved cysteine through the conserved F or W. Fields, in order: CDR3 length, J gene, V gene, D gene, clone size, CDR3 DNA, CDR3 protein. A D gene is named only where the DNA matches it firmly. Size values are once, few and many counts, or a class for expanded clones, and some rows have none.

15 TRBJ2-3 TRBV7-9 - many TGTGCCAGCAGCTTAGCGGAAGGGCGCACAGATACGCAGTATTTT CASSLAEGRTDTQYF
16 TRBJ2-1 TRBV12-3/TRBV12-4 TRBD1 many TGTGCCAGCAGTTGGTCGAGACAGGGGGGACACAATGAGCAGTTCTTC CASSWSRQGGHNEQFF
16 TRBJ2-2 TRBV7-9 TRBD2 few TGTGCCAGCAGCAAGACTAGCGGGAGCTCTACCGGGGAGCTGTTTTTT CASSKTSGSSTGELFF
18 TRBJ2-1 TRBV7-3 - few TGTGCCAGCAGCGCGCGCCCTGGAGTCCTACCGCTGGGGAATGAGCAGTTCTTC CASSARPGVLPLGNEQFF
14 TRBJ2-7 TRBV20-1 TRBD2 few TGCAGTGCTACGAGACTAGCGCGAAACTACGAGCAGTACTTC CSATRLARNYEQYF
14 TRBJ1-2 TRBV7-6 TRBD1 many TGTGCCAGCAGCCCAACAGGGGGACCCCATGGCTACACCTTC CASSPTGGPHGYTF
15 TRBJ1-1 TRBV20-1 TRBD1 many TGCAGTGCTAGAGGTCGGGACAGAGAAGACACTGAAGCTTTCTTT CSARGRDREDTEAFF
12 TRBJ1-3 TRBV2 - - TGTGCCAGAAAACAGGCTGGAAACACCATATATTTT CARKQAGNTIYF
13 TRBJ2-5 TRBV6-2/TRBV6-3 - - TGTGCCAGCAGTACAGCGGGTCGGGAGACCCAGTACTTC CASSTAGRETQYF
15 TRBJ2-3 TRBV20-1 TRBD1 many TGCAGTGCTAGAGTGGAGACAGGGGGCGCGAATACGCAGTATTTT CSARVETGGANTQYF
12 TRBJ2-7 TRBV29-1 TRBD1 many TGCAGCGTTGAGGGACAGTCCTACGAGCAGTACTTC CSVEGQSYEQYF
14 TRBJ2-2 TRBV6-2/TRBV6-3 - many TGTGCCAGCAGTTACTCCTCGAACACCGGGGAGCTGTTTTTT CASSYSSNTGELFF
13 TRBJ1-1 TRBV7-2 - many TGTGCCAGCAGCTTTTGGCAGGGTGAAGAAGCTTTCTTT CASSFWQGEEAFF
14 TRBJ2-7 TRBV4-3 - many TGCGCCAGCAGCCAAGGCCCGGAGAACTACGAGCAGTACTTC CASSQGPENYEQYF
16 TRBJ2-1 TRBV25-1 TRBD2 few TGTGCCAGCAGTGAACAAGCGGGACGACATTACAATGAGCAGTTCTTC CASSEQAGRHYNEQFF
16 TRBJ2-7 TRBV3-1 - few TGTGCCAGCAGCCAAGATTTGGACACCACCTCCTACGAGCAGTACTTC CASSQDLDTTSYEQYF
14 TRBJ2-7 TRBV7-2 TRBD1 - TGTGCCAGCAGCTTCCGGGACAGCTCCTACGAGCAGTACTTC CASSFRDSSYEQYF
15 TRBJ2-1 TRBV13 TRBD2 few TGTGCCAGCAGCTTCGGACTAGCGGGATCGGAGGAGCAGTTCTTC CASSFGLAGSEEQFF
16 TRBJ2-2 TRBV24-1 - many TGTGCCACCAGTGACGGAGGACAAACGAACACCGGGGAGCTGTTTTTT CATSDGGQTNTGELFF
12 TRBJ2-1 TRBV29-1 - many TGCAGCGTTGATGGACTTATCAGTGAGCAGTTCTTC CSVDGLISEQFF
13 TRBJ2-3 TRBV30 - many TGTGCCTGGAGTGGGACCATGATAGATACGCAGTATTTT CAWSGTMIDTQYF
22 TRBJ2-2 TRBV20-1 TRBD2 many TGCAGTGCTAGAACACCCCCCGGGGTATCTACTAGCGGGAGGGCCGACACCGGGGAGCTGTTTTTT CSARTPPGVSTSGRADTGELFF
15 TRBJ1-5 TRBV19 - many TGTGCCAGTACCTCAGGCAGTGCGGGCAATCAGCCCCAGCATTTT CASTSGSAGNQPQHF
16 TRBJ2-3 TRBV6-2/TRBV6-3 - - TGTGCCAGCAGTTCTCCTGACATAGCGCGGATTGGCACGCAGTATTTT CASSSPDIARIGTQYF
14 TRBJ1-6 TRBV7-9 - few TGTGCCAGCAGCACGCACGGCGGGGGTTCACCCCTCCACTTT CASSTHGGGSPLHF
15 TRBJ2-7 TRBV25-1 TRBD1 many TGTGCCAGCAGTCCTACTAACAGGGGGACTTACGAGCAGTACTTC CASSPTNRGTYEQYF
16 TRBJ2-1 TRBV3-2 - - TGTGCCAGCAGTCCCCCTCTAGCGGGCGTCTACAATGAGCAGTTCTTC CASSPPLAGVYNEQFF
13 TRBJ1-1 TRBV20-1 - - TGCAGTGCCAGGGGAGGGGTCTACACTGAAGCTTTCTTT CSARGGVYTEAFF
14 TRBJ2-6 TRBV7-9 - many TGTGCCAGCAGCCTTAATTCCGGGGCCAACGTCCTGACTTTC CASSLNSGANVLTF
14 TRBJ1-2 TRBV7-2 TRBD1 many TGTGCCAGCAGCTTAGACACAGGGGTCCGTGGCTACACCTTC CASSLDTGVRGYTF
15 TRBJ2-1 TRBV4-3 - few TGCGCCAGCAGCCAAGGCCAGGGACTGTACAATGAGCAGTTCTTC CASSQGQGLYNEQFF
15 TRBJ1-4 TRBV7-2 - - TGTGCCAGCAGCGGCAGCAGGGGTGCTAATGAAAAACTGTTTTTT CASSGSRGANEKLFF
16 TRBJ2-1 TRBV3-1 - many TGTGCCAGCAGCCTGAAGGTAGTCAGCACGTACAATGAGCAGTTCTTC CASSLKVVSTYNEQFF
15 TRBJ2-5 TRBV11-3 TRBD2 few TGTGCCAGCAGCGCCGCGGAGGGAGGGGAAGAGACCCAGTACTTC CASSAAEGGEETQYF
18 TRBJ2-4 TRBV28 - many TGTGCCAGCAGTTTATACCCACTAGAAACCTTAACCAAAAACATTCAGTACTTC CASSLYPLETLTKNIQYF
12 TRBJ2-5 TRBV6-5 - medium-sized TGTGCCAGTTCCGGCAGGGAAGAGACCCAGTACTTC CASSGREETQYF
15 TRBJ2-2 TRBV27 - few TGTGCCAGCAGTTTAGATAAAGGGAGAGCCGGGGAGCTGTTTTTT CASSLDKGRAGELFF
14 TRBJ2-7 TRBV12-3/TRBV12-4 TRBD2 - TGTGCCAGCAGTTCCTCCGGGACTAGTCGCGAGCAGTACTTC CASSSSGTSREQYF
13 TRBJ2-1 TRBV30 TRBD2 many TGTGCCTGGAGTGTCCTAGCGGGAGGTGAGCAGTTCTTC CAWSVLAGGEQFF
14 TRBJ2-3 TRBV18 - - TGTGCCAGCTCACCACCGCTAGCGACAGATACGCAGTATTTT CASSPPLATDTQYF
13 TRBJ2-1 TRBV7-7 - - TGTGCTAGCAGCCAGGGACCGAACAATGAGCAGTTCTTC CASSQGPNNEQFF